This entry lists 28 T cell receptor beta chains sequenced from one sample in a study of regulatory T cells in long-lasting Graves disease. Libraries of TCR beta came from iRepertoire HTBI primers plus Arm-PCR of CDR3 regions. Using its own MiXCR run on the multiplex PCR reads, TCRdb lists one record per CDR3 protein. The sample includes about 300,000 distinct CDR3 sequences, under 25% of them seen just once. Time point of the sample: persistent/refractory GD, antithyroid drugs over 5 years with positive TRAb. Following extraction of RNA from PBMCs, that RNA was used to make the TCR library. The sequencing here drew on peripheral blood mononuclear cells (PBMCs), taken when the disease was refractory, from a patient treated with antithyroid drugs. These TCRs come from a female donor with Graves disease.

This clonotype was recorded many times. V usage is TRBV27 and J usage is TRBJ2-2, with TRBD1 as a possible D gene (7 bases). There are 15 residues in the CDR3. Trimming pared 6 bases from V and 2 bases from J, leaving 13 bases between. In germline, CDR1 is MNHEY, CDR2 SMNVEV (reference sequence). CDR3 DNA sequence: TGTGCCAGCAGGGGCGGGACAGCAAACACCGGGGAGCTGTTTTTT. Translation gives CASRGGTANTGELFF.

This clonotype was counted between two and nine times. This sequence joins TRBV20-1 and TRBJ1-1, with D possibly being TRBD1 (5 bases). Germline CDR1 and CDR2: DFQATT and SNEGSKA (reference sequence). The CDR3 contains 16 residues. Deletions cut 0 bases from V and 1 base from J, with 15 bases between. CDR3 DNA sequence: TGCAGTGCTAGAGAGGAAGAGGGGCAGGGGAACACTGAAGCTTTCTTT. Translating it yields CSAREEEGQGNTEAFF.

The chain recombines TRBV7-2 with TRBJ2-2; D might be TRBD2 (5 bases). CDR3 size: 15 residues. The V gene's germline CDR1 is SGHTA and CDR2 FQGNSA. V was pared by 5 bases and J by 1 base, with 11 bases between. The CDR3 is CASSQERENTGELFF. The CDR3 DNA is TGTGCCAGCAGCCAAGAGAGGGAGAACACCGGGGAGCTGTTTTTT.

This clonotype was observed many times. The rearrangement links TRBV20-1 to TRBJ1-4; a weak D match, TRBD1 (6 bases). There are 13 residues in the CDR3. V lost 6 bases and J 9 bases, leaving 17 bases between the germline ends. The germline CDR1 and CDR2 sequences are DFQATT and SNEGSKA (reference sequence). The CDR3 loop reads CSATDRSNQKLFF. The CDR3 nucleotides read TGCAGTGCGACCGACAGGTCAAATCAAAAACTGTTTTTT.

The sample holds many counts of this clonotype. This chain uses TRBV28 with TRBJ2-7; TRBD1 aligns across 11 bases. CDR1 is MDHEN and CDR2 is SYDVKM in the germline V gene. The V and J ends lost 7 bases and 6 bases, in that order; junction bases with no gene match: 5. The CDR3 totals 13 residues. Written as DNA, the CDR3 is TGTGCCAGCATTGGGGGGACAGGGGGCGAGCAGTACTTC. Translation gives CASIGGTGGEQYF.

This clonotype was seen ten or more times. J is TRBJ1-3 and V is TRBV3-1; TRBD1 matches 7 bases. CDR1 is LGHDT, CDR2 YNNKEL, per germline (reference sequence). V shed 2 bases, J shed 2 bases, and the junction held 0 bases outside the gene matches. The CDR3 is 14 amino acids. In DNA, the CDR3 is TGTGCCAGCAGCCAAACAGGGGCTGGAAACACCATATATTTT. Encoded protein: CASSQTGAGNTIYF. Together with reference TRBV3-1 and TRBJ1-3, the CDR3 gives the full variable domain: DTAVSQTPKYLVTQMGNDKSIKCEQNLGHDTMYWYKQDSKKFLKIMFSYNNKELIINETVPNRFSPKSPDKAHLNLHINSLELGDSAVYFCASSQTGAGNTIYFGEGSWLTVV.

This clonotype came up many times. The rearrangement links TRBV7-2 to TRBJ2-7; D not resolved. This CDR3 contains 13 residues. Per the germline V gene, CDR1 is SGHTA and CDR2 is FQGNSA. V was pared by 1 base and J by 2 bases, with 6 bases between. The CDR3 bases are TGTGCCAGCAGCTTAGAATACACCTACGAGCAGTACTTC. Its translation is CASSLEYTYEQYF.

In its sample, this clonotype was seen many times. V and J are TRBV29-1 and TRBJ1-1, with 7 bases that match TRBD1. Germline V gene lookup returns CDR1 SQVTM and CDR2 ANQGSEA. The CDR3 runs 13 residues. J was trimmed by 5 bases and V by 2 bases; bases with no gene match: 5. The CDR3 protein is CSVEKGRGTEAFF. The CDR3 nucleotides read TGCAGCGTTGAAAAAGGCAGGGGGACTGAAGCTTTCTTT.

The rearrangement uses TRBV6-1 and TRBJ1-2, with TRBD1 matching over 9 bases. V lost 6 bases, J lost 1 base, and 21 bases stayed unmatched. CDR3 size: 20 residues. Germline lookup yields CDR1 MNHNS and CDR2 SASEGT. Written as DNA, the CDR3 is TGTGCCAGCAGGACCGGGACAGGGTTAAATCAAGAAAAGTTTAACTATGGCTACACCTTC. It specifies CASRTGTGLNQEKFNYGYTF.

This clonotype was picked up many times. In DNA form, the CDR3 reads TGTGCCAGCACCGAAGACGGTCTCTCCTACGAGCAGTACTTC. Translation gives CASTEDGLSYEQYF. The chain couples TRBV28 to TRBJ2-7; D ambiguous. V was clipped by 7 bases and J by 0 bases, with 13 bases between them. This CDR3 has 14 residues. CDR1 and CDR2 (germline): MDHEN, SYDVKM.

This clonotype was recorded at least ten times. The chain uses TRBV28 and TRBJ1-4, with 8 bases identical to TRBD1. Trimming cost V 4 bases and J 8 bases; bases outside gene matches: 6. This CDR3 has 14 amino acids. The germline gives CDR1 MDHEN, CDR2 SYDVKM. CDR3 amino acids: CASSSLDRGEKLFF. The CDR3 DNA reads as TGTGCCAGCAGTTCCCTAGACAGGGGCGAAAAACTGTTTTTT. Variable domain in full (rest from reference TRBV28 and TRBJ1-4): DVKVTQSSRYLVKRTGEKVFLECVQDMDHENMFWYRQDPGLGLRLIYFSYDVKMKEKGDIPEGYSVSREKKERFSLILESASTNQTSMYLCASSSLDRGEKLFFGSGTQLSVL.

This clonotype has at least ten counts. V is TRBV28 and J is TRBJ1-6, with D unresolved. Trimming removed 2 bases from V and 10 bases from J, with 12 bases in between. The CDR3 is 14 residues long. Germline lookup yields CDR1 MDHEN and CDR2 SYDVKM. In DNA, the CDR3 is TGTGCCAGCAGTTTAGGTTTCCTGGGCTCACCCCTCCACTTT. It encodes CASSLGFLGSPLHF.

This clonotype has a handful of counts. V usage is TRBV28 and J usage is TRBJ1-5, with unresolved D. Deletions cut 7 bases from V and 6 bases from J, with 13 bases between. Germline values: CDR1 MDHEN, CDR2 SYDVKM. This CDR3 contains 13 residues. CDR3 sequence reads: CASTSSGFQPQHF. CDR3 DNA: TGTGCCAGCACCTCGTCGGGGTTTCAGCCCCAGCATTTT.

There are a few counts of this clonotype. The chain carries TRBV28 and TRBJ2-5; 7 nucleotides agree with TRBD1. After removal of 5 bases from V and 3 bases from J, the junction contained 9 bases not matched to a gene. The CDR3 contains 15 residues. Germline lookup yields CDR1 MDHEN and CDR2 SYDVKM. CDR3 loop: CASSRTGTAEETQYF. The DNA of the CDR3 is TGTGCCAGCAGTCGAACCGGGACAGCGGAAGAGACCCAGTACTTC.

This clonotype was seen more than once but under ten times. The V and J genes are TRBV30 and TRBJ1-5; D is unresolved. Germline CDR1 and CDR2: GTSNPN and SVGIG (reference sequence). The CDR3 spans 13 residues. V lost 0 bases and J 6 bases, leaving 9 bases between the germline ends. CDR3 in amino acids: CAWSVQVAQPQHF. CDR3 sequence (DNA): TGTGCCTGGAGTGTACAAGTGGCTCAGCCCCAGCATTTT.

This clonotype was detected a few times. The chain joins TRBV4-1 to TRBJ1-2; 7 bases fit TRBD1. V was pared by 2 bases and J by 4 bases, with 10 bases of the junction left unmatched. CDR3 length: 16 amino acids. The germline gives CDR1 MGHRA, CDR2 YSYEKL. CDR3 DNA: TGCGCCAGCAGCCAACCCCGACAGGGCCCTGGCTATGGCTACACCTTC. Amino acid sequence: CASSQPRQGPGYGYTF.

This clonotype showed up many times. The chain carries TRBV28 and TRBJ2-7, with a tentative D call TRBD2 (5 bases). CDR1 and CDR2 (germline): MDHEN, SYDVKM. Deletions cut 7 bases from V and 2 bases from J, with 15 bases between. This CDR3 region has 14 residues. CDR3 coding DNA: TGTGCCAGCACCATAGGCGGGCAAGCCTACGAGCAGTACTTC. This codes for CASTIGGQAYEQYF. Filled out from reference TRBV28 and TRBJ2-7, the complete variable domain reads DVKVTQSSRYLVKRTGEKVFLECVQDMDHENMFWYRQDPGLGLRLIYFSYDVKMKEKGDIPEGYSVSREKKERFSLILESASTNQTSMYLCASTIGGQAYEQYFGPGTRLTVT.

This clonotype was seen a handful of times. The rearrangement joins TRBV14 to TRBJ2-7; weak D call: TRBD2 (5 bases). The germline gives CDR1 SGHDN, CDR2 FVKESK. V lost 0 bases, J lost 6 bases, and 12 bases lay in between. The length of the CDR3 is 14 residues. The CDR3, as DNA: TGTGCCAGCAGCCAAGATGTTTTTGGGAGCGAGCAGTACTTC. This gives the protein CASSQDVFGSEQYF.

As DNA, the CDR3 is TGTGCCAGCAGCTTAGGAGGGCAGGTTACCTACGAGCAGTACTTC. Its protein is CASSLGGQVTYEQYF. The chain recombines TRBV7-6 with TRBJ2-7; the D gene is possibly TRBD2 (5 bases). With 1 base removed from V and 2 bases from J, the gap between germline ends came to 12 bases. Germline CDR1 SGHVS, CDR2 FNYEAQ. This CDR3 contains 15 residues. Together with reference TRBV7-6 and TRBJ2-7, the CDR3 gives the full variable domain: GAGVSQSPRYKVTKRGQDVALRCDPISGHVSLYWYRQALGQGPEFLTYFNYEAQQDKSGLPNDRFSAERPEGSISTLTIQRTEQRDSAMYRCASSLGGQVTYEQYFGPGTRLTVT.

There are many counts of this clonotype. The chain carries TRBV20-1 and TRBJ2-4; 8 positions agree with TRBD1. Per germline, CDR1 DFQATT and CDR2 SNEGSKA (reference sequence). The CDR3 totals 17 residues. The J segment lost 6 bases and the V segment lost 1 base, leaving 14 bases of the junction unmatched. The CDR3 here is CSARAHPGQGTANIQYF. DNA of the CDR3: TGCAGTGCTAGAGCTCACCCCGGACAGGGCACAGCAAACATTCAGTACTTC.

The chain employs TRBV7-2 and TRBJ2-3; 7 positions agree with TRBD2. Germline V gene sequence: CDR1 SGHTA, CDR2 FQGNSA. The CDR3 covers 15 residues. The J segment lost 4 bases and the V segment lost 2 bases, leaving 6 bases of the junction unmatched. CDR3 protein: CASSLIAGSPDTQYF. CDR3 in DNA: TGTGCCAGCAGCTTAATAGCGGGTTCCCCAGATACGCAGTATTTT.

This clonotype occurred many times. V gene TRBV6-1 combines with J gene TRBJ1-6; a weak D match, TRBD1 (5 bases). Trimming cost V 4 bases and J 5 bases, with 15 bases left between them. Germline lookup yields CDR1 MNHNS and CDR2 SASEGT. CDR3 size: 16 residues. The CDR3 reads CASSGGLGDHNSPLHF. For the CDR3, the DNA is TGTGCCAGCAGTGGCGGACTAGGGGATCATAATTCACCCCTCCACTTT.

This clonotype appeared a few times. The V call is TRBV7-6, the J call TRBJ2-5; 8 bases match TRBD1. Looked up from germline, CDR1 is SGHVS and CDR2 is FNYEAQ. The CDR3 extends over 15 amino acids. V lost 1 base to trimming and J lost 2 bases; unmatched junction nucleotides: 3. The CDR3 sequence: CASSLGTGRQETQYF. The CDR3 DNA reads TGTGCCAGCAGCTTAGGGACAGGGAGACAAGAGACCCAGTACTTC.

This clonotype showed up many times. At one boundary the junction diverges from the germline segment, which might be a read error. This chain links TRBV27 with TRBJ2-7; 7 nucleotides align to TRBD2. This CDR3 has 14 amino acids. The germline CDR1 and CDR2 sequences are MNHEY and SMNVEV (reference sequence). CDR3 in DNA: TGTGCCAGCACCAGCGGGATAAGGGGCAACGAACAGTACTTC. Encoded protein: CASTSGIRGNEQYF.

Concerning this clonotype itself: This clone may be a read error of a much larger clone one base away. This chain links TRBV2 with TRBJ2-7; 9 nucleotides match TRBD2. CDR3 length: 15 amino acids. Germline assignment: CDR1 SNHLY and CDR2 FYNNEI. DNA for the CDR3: TGTACCAGCAGTGAGGTACTAGCGGGTTCCAACGAGCAGTACTTC. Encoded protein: CTSSEVLAGSNEQYF.

The CDR3 sequence is CASSPDTNQPQHF. In DNA form, the CDR3 reads TGTGCCAGCAGCCCCGATACGAATCAGCCCCAGCATTTT. This chain uses TRBV11-2 with TRBJ1-5; D is uncertain. The CDR3 extends over 13 amino acids. V dropped 5 bases and J dropped 4 bases, with 9 bases sitting between them. Germline V gene sequence: CDR1 SGHAT, CDR2 FQNNGV. Complete variable domain (other parts from reference TRBV11-2 and TRBJ1-5): EAGVAQSPRYKIIEKRQSVAFWCNPISGHATLYWYQQILGQGPKLLIQFQNNGVVDDSQLPKDRFSAERLKGVDSTLKIQPAKLEDSAVYLCASSPDTNQPQHFGDGTRLSIL.

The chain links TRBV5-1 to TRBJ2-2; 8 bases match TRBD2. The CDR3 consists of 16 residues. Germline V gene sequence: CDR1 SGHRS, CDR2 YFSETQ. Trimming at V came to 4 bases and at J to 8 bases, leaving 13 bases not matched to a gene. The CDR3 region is CASSLDTWTSRGELFF. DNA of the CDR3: TGCGCCAGCAGCCTCGATACTTGGACTAGCAGAGGGGAGCTGTTTTTT.

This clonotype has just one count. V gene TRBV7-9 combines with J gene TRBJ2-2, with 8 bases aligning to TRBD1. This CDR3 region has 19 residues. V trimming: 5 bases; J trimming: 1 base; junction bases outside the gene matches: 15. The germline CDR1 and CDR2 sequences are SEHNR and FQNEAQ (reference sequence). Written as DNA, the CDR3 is TGTGCCAGCAGCCGTAGTGACAGGGGCCAAACGAGGAACACCGGGGAGCTGTTTTTT. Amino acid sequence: CASSRSDRGQTRNTGELFF. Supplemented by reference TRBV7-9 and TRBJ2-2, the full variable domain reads DTGVSQNPRHKITKRGQNVTFRCDPISEHNRLYWYRQTLGQGPEFLTYFQNEAQLEKSRLLSDRFSAERPKGSFSTLEIQRTEQGDSAMYLCASSRSDRGQTRNTGELFFGEGSRLTVL.